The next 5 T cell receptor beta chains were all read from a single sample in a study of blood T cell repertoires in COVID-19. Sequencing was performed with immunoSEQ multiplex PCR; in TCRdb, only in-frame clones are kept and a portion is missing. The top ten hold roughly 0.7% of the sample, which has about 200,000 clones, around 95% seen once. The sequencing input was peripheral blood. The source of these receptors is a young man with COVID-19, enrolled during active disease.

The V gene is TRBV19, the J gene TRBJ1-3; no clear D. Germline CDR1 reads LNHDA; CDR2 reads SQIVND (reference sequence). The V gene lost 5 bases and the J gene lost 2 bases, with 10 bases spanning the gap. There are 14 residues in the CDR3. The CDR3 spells CASSWSGTGNTIYF. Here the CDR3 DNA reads TGTGCCAGTAGTTGGTCGGGGACTGGAAACACCATATATTTT.

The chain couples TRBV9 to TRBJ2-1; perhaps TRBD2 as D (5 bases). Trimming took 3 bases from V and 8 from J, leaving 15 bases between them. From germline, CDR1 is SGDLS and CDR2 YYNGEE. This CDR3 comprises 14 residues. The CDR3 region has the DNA TGTGCCAGCAGCGCCCGACCCAGCGGCGATGAGCAGTTCTTC. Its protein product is CASSARPSGDEQFF.

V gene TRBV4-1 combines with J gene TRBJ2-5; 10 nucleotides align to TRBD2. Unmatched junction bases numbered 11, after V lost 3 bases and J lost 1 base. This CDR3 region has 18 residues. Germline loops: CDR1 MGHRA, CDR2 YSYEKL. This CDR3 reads CASSHPRSGGGPQETQYF. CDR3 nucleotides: TGCGCCAGCAGCCACCCCAGGAGCGGGGGGGGCCCCCAAGAGACCCAGTACTTC.

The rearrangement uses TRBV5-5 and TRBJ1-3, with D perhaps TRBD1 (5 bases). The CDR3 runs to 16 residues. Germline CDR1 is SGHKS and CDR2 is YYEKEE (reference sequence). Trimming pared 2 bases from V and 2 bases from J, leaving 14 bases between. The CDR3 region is CASSFSPGTTGNTIYF. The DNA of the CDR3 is TGTGCCAGCAGCTTTTCGCCAGGGACTACTGGAAACACCATATATTTT. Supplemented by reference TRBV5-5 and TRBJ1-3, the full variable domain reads DAGVTQSPTHLIKTRGQQVTLRCSPISGHKSVSWYQQVLGQGPQFIFQYYEKEERGRGNFPDRFSARQFPNYSSELNVNALLLGDSALYLCASSFSPGTTGNTIYFGEGSWLTVV.

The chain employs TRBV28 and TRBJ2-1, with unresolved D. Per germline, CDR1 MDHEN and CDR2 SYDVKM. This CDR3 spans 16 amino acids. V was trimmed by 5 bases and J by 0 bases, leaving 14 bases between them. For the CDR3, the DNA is TGTGCCAGCAGTACTATCAACAAGGACTCCTACAATGAGCAGTTCTTC. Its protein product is CASSTINKDSYNEQFF.